This TCR beta chain was recovered during a study of T cell responses to AZD1222 COVID-19 vaccine. Produced via immunoSEQ multiplex PCR; TCRdb's table is partial and in-frame only. The sample comprises 150,000 to 200,000 clones, 90% to 95% of which are singletons, and approximately 0.88% rests with the top ten. Study-level findings and limits: White British ancestry dominated among donors, who included more females, and clonal diversity was possibly underestimated. The breadth and depth of Spike-specific TCRs increased once two AZD1222 doses had been given. The CD4 TCRs associated with vaccination extended across spike and predominated at 160-218 and 743-854.

A note on this clone: The target antigen is unknown.

This CDR3 is built from 14 residues. Germline V gene lookup returns CDR1 SGHRS and CDR2 YFSETQ. V was shortened by 4 bases and J by 1 base, with 9 bases between the two germline ends. The source is an adult in good health. This chain uses TRBV5-1 with TRBJ2-4, with D possibly being TRBD2 (6 bases). The sample in question was peripheral blood, obtained on day 0 of AZD1222 vaccination. The CDR3 loop reads CASSLEGAKNIQYF. CDR3 DNA: TGCGCCAGCAGCCTGGAGGGTGCCAAAAACATTCAGTACTTC.